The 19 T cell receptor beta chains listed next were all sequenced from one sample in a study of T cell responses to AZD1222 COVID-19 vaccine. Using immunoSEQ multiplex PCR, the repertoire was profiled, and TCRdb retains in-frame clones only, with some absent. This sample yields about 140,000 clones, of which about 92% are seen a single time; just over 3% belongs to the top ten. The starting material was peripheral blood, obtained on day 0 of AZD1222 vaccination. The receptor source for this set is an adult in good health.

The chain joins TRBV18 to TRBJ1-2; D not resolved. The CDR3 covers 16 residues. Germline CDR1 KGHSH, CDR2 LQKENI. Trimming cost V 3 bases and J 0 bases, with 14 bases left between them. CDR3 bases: TGTGCCAGCTCACCGCCATATGACACGACTAACTATGGCTACACCTTC. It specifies CASSPPYDTTNYGYTF.

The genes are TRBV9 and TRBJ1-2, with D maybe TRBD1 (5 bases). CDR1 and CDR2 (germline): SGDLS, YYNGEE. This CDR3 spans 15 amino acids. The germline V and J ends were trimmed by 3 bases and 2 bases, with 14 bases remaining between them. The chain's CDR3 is CASSASPRGNYGYTF. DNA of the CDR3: TGTGCCAGCAGCGCCAGCCCCCGGGGCAACTATGGCTACACCTTC.

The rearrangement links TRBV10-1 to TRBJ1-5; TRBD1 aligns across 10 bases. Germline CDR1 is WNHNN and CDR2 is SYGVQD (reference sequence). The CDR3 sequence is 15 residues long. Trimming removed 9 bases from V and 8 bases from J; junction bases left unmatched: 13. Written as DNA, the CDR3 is TGCGCCAGTAAAGGGGATGGACAGGGGGATAAGCCCCAGCATTTT. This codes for CASKGDGQGDKPQHF.

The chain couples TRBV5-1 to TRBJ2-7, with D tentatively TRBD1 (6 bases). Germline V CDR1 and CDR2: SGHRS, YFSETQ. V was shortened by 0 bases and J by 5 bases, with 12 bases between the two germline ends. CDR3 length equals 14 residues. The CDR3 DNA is TGCGCCAGCAGCTTGGCCGAACAGGGCCACGAGCAGTACTTC. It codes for CASSLAEQGHEQYF.

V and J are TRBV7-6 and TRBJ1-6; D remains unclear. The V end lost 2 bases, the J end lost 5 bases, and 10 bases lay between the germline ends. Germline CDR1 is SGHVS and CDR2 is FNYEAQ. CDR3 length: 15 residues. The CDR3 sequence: CASSLSAEDNSPLHF. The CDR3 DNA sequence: TGTGCCAGCAGCTTATCGGCGGAAGATAATTCACCCCTCCACTTT.

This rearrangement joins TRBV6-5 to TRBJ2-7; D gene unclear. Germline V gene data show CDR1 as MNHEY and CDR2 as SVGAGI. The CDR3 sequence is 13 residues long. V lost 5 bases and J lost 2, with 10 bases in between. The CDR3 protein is CASSRTQAYEQYF. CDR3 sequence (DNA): TGTGCCAGCAGTAGGACCCAGGCCTACGAGCAGTACTTC.

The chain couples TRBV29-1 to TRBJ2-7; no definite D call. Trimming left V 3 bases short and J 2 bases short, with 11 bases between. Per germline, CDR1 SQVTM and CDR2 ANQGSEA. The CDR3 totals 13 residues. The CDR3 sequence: CSVDIGGTYEQYF. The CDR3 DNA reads TGCAGCGTTGATATTGGCGGAACCTACGAGCAGTACTTC.

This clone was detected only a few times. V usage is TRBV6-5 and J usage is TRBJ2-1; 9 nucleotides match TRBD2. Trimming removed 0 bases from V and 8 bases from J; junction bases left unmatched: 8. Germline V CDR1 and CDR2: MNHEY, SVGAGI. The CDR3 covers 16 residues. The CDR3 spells CASSYSRAGGRYEQFF. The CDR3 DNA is TGTGCCAGCAGTTACTCGAGGGCGGGAGGGCGGTATGAGCAGTTCTTC.

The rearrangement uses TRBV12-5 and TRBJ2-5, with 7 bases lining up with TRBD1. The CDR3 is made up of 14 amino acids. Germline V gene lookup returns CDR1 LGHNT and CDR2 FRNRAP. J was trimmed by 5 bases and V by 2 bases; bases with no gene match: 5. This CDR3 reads CASGLQGGWETQYF. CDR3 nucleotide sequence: TGTGCTAGTGGTTTGCAAGGGGGCTGGGAGACCCAGTACTTC. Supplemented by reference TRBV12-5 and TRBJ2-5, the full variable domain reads DARVTQTPRHKVTEMGQEVTMRCQPILGHNTVFWYRQTMMQGLELLAYFRNRAPLDDSGMPKDRFSAEMPDATLATLKIQPSEPRDSAVYFCASGLQGGWETQYFGPGTRLLVL.

CDR3 residues: CASSEGENTEAFF. The CDR3 DNA is TGTGCCAGCAGTGAAGGGGAGAACACTGAAGCTTTCTTT. The genes are TRBV2 and TRBJ1-1, with D unresolved. CDR1 is SNHLY, CDR2 FYNNEI, per germline. Trimming removed 1 base from V and 1 base from J, with 4 bases in between. The CDR3 is 13 residues long.

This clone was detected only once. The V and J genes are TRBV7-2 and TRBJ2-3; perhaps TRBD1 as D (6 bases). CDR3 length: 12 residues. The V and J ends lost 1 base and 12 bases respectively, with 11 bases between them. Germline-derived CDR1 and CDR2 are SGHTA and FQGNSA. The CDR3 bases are TGTGCCAGCAGCTTAGAACAGGGTGCACAGTATTTT. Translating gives CASSLEQGAQYF.

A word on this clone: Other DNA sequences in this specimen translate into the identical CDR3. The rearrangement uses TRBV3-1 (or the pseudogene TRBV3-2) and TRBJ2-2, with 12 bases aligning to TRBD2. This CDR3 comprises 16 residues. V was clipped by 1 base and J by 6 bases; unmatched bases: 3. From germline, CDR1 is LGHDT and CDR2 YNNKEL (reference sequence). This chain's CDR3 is CASSQAGTSGSGELFF. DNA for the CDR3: TGTGCCAGCAGCCAAGCAGGGACTAGCGGGTCCGGGGAGCTGTTTTTT.

Here the CDR3 reads CASKGAWYNEQFF. The CDR3 DNA sequence: TGTGCCAGCAAGGGAGCCTGGTACAATGAGCAGTTCTTC. The J gene is TRBJ2-1, the V gene TRBV12-3 or TRBV12-4; tentatively, D is TRBD2 (5 bases). V was cut by 7 bases and J by 4 bases, with 11 bases left in between. The CDR3 is made up of 13 amino acids.

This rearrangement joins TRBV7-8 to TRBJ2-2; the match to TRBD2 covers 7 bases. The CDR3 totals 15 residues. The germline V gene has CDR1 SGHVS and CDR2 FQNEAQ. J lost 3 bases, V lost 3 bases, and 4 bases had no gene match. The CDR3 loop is CASSFRTRDTGELFF. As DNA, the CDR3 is TGTGCCAGCAGCTTCAGGACTAGAGACACCGGGGAGCTGTTTTTT. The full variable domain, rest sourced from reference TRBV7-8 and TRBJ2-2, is GAGVSQSPRYKVAKRGQDVALRCDPISGHVSLFWYQQALGQGPEFLTYFQNEAQLDKSGLPSDRFFAERPEGSVSTLKIQRTQQEDSAVYLCASSFRTRDTGELFFGEGSRLTVL.

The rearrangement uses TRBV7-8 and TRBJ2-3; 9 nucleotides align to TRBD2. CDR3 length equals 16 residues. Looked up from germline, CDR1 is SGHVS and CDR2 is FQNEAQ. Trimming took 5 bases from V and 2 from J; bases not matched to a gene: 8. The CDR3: CASSNLAGESTDTQYF. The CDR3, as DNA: TGTGCCAGCAGCAATTTAGCGGGAGAATCCACAGATACGCAGTATTTT.

The DNA for the CDR3 is TGTGCCAGCAAGACGGGGTCTTATTCACCCCTCCACTTT. This translates into CASKTGSYSPLHF. The V call is TRBV7-2, the J call TRBJ1-6, with no clear D. Germline V CDR1 and CDR2: SGHTA, FQGNSA. V was pared by 7 bases and J by 8 bases, with 12 bases between. The CDR3 spans 13 residues.

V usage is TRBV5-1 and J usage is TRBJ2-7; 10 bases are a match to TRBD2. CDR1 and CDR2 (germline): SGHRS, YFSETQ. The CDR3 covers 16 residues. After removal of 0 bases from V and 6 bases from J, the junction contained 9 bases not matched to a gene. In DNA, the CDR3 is TGCGCCAGCAGCTTGGCCTCCCTAGCGGGAGCAGGCGAGCAGTACTTC. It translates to CASSLASLAGAGEQYF.

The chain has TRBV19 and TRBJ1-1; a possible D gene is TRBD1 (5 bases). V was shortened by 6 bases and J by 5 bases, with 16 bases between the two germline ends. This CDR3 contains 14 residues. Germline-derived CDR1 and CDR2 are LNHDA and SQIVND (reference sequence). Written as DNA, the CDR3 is TGTGCCAGTAGAACCCGGGACGCTGGGACTGAAGCTTTCTTT. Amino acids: CASRTRDAGTEAFF.

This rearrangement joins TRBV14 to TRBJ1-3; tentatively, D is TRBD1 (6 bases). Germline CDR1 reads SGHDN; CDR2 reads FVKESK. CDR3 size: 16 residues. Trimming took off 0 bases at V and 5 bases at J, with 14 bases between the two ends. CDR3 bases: TGTGCCAGCAGCCAAGATCTGAGGACAGCCAGAAACACCATATATTTT. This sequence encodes CASSQDLRTARNTIYF.